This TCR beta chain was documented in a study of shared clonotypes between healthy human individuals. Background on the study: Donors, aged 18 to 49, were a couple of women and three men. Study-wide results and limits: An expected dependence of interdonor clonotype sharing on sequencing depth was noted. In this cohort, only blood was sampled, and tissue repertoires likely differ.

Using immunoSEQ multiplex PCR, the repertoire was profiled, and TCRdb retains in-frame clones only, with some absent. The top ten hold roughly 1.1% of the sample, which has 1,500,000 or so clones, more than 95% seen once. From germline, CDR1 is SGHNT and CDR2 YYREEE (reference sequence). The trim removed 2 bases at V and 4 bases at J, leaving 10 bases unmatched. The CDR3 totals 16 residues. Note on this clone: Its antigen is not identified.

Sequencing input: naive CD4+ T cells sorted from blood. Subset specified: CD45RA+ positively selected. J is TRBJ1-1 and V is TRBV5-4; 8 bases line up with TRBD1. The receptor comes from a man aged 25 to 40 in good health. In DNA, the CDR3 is TGTGCCAGCAGCTTCGATGCAGGGGGCGGGAGCACTGAAGCTTTCTTT. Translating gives CASSFDAGGGSTEAFF.